This TCR beta chain was sequenced in a study of T-cell reconstitution after alpha-beta-depleted transplantation in children. Of note for this clonotype: Its antigen is undetermined.

TCRbeta library construction was performed incorporating unique molecular identifiers. TCRdb reprocessed the PCR reads with MiXCR, giving one entry per CDR3 protein. The sample includes about 200,000 distinct CDR3 sequences, approximately 7% of them seen just once. Deletions cut 0 bases from V and 6 bases from J, with 12 bases between. The CDR3 runs to 14 residues. Looked up from germline, CDR1 is KGHSH and CDR2 is LQKENI. Whole-study results and caveats: Several hundred graft clones that had expanded were reportedly the source of alpha-beta T cells about two months after transplant. When one year had passed after transplant, most T-cell counts and diversity came from newly produced T cells.

Sequences were derived from PBMCs, sampled before TCRalphabeta/CD19-depleted stem cell transplant. The chain couples TRBV18 to TRBJ2-7, with D maybe TRBD2 (5 bases). The TCR sequence derives from a boy younger than 10 with acute lymphoblastic leukemia, due to receive a stem cell transplant. The CDR3 here is CASSPPGVRGEQYF. Written as DNA, the CDR3 is TGTGCCAGCTCACCACCCGGGGTCCGAGGCGAGCAGTACTTC.